The following is a T cell receptor (beta chain) sequence with its context. Its antigen remains unidentified. This record comes from a study of OX40 agonist ivuxolimab in advanced cancers. The overall study: The mean age was 60 years, ranging from 23 to 79, with 80% to 85% of participants male. Study conclusions and caveats: The authors did not determine the antigen specificity of the expanded peripheral T cells.

The CDR3 is made up of 17 amino acids. Between the trimmed V and J ends, which lost 5 bases and 2 bases, there was a span of 18 bases. CDR1 is SEHNR and CDR2 is FQNEAQ in the germline V gene (reference sequence). Profiled with immunoSEQ multiplex PCR; TCRdb holds only in-frame clones, not every one. The table has approximately 71,000 clones, 65% to 85% seen once; the top ten hold approximately 10%. The TCR was taken from an adult with an advanced solid tumor such as melanoma, head and neck, liver or kidney cancer. J is TRBJ2-2 and V is TRBV7-9, with a weak D call TRBD2 (5 bases). This specimen was CD4+ or CD8+ T cells sorted from blood, taken in a trial of the OX40 agonist ivuxolimab. The CDR3 loop reads CASSPRVGGPNTGELFF. The CDR3 coding sequence is TGTGCCAGCAGCCCTAGGGTGGGCGGGCCTAACACCGGGGAGCTGTTTTTT. The full variable domain, with the rest looked up from reference TRBV7-9 and TRBJ2-2, is DTGVSQNPRHKITKRGQNVTFRCDPISEHNRLYWYRQTLGQGPEFLTYFQNEAQLEKSRLLSDRFSAERPKGSFSTLEIQRTEQGDSAMYLCASSPRVGGPNTGELFFGEGSRLTVL.